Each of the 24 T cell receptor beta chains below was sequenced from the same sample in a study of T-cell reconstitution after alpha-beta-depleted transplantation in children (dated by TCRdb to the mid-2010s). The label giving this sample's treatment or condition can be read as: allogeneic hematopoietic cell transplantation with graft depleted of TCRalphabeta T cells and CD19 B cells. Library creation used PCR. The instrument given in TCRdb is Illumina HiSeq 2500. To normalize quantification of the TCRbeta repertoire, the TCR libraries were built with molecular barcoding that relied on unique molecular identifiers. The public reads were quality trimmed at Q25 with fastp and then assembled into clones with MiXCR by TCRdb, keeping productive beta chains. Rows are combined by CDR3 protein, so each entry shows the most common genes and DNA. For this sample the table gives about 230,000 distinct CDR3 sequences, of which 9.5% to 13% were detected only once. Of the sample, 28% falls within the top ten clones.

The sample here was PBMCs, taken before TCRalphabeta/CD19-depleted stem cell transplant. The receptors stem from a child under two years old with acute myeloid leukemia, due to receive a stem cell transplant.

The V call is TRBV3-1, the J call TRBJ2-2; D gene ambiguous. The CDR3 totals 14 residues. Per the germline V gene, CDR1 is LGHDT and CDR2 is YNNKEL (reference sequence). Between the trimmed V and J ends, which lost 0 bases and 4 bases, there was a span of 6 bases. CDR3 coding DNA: TGTGCCAGCAGCCAAGACTACAGCACCGGGGAGCTGTTTTTT. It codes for CASSQDYSTGELFF.

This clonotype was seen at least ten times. In nucleotides, the CDR3 is TGTGCCAGCAGCCAAGATTGGGGCAATCAGCCCCAGCATTTT. This gives the protein CASSQDWGNQPQHF. The rearrangement uses TRBV4-2 and TRBJ1-5; D is uncertain. The CDR3 loop spans 14 amino acids. Deletions cut 0 bases from V and 2 bases from J, with 5 bases between. From germline, CDR1 is LGHNA and CDR2 YNFKEQ.

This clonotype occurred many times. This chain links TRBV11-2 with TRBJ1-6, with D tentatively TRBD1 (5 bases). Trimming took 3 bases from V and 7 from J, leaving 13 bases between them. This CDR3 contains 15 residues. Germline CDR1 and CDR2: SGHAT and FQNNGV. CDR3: CASSFRRDGNSPLHF. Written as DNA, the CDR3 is TGTGCCAGCAGCTTCCGCAGGGATGGAAATTCACCCCTCCACTTT.

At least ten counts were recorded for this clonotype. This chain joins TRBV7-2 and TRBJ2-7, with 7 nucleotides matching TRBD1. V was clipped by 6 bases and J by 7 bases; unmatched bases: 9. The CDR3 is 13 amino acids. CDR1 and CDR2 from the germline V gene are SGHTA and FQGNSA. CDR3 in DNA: TGTGCCAGCAGTTCCGACAGGGTTGGAGAGCAGTACTTC. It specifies CASSSDRVGEQYF.

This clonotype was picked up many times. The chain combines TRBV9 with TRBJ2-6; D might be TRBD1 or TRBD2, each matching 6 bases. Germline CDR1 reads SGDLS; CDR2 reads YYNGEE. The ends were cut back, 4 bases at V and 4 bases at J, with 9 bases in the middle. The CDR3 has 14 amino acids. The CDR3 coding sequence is TGTGCCAGCAGCAGAGGGGGGGGGGCCAACGTCCTGACTTTC. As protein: CASSRGGGANVLTF.

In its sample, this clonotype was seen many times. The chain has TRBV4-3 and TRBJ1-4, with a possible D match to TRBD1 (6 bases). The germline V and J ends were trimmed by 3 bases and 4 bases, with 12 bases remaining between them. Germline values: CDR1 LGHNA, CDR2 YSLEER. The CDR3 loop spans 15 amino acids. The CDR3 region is CASSQQQGFNEKLFF. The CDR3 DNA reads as TGCGCCAGCAGCCAGCAACAGGGATTTAATGAAAAACTGTTTTTT.

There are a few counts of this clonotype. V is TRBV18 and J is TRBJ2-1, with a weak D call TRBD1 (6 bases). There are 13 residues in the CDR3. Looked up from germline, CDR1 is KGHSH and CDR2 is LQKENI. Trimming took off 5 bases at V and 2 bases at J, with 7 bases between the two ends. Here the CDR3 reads CASSEGAYNEQFF. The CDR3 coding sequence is TGTGCCAGCTCAGAGGGGGCCTACAATGAGCAGTTCTTC.

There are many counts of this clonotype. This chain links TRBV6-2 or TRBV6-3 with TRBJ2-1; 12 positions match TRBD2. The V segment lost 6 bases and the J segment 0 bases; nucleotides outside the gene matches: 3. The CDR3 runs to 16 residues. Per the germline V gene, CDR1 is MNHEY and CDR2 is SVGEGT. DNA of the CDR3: TGTGCCAGCAGAAAGACTAGCGGGAGCTCCTACAATGAGCAGTTCTTC. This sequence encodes CASRKTSGSSYNEQFF.

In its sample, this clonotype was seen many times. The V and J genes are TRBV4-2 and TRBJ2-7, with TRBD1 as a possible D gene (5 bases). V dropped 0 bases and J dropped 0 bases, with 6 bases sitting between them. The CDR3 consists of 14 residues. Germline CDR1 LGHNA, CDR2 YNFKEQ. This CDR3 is CASSQDGHSYEQYF. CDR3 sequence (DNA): TGTGCCAGCAGCCAAGATGGACACTCCTACGAGCAGTACTTC.

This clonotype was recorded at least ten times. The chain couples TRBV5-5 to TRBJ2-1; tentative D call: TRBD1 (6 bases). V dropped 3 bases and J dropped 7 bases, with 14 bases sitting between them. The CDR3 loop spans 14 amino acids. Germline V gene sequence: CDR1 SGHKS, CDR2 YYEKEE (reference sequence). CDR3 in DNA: TGTGCCAGCAGCTCCCGGGACACATTGAATGAGCAGTTCTTC. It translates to CASSSRDTLNEQFF.

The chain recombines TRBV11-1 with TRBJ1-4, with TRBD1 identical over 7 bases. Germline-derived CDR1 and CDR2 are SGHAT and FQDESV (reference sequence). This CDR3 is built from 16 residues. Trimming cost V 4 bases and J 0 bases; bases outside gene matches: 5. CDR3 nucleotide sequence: TGTGCCAGCAGCTCACAGGGGTTTGCAACTAATGAAAAACTGTTTTTT. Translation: CASSSQGFATNEKLFF.

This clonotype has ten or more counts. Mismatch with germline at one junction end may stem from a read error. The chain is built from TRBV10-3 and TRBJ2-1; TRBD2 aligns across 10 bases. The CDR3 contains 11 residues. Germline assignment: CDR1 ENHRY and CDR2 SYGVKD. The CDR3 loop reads CAISSGGAEIF. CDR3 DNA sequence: TGTGCCATCAGCAGCGGGGGGGCCGAAATCTTC.

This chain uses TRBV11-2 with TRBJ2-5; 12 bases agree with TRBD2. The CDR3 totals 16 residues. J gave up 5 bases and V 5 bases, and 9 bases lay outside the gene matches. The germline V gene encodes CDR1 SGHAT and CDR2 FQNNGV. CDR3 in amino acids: CASSRGLAGKFETQYF. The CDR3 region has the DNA TGTGCCAGCAGCCGCGGACTAGCGGGGAAGTTTGAGACCCAGTACTTC.

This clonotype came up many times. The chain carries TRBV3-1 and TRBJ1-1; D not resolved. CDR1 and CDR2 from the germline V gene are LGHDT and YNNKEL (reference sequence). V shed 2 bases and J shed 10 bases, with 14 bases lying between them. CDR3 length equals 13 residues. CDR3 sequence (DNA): TGTGCCAGCAGCCAACTTAGGACGAAGGGAGCTTTCTTT. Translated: CASSQLRTKGAFF.

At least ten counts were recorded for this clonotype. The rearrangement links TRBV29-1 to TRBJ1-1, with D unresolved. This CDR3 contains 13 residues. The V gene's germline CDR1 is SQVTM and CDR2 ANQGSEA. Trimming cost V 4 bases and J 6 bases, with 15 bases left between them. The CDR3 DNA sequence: TGCAGCGTTGGGTACTCGGGTCGTGCTGAAGCTTTCTTT. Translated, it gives CSVGYSGRAEAFF.

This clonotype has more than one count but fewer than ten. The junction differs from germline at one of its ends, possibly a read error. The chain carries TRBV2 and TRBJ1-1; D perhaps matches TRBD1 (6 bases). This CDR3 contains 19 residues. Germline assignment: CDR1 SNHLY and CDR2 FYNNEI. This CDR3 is CTSSLGFGGRGLGNTEAFF. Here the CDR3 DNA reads TGTACCAGCAGTTTGGGCTTCGGGGGCCGGGGGCTGGGGAACACTGAAGCTTTCTTT.

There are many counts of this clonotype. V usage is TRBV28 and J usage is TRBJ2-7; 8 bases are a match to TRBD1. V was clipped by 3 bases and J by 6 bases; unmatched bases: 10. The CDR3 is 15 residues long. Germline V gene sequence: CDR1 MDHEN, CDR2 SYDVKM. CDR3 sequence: CASSFPDRVVSEQYF. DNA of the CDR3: TGTGCCAGCAGTTTCCCGGACAGGGTAGTCTCCGAGCAGTACTTC. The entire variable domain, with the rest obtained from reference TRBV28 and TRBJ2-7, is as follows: DVKVTQSSRYLVKRTGEKVFLECVQDMDHENMFWYRQDPGLGLRLIYFSYDVKMKEKGDIPEGYSVSREKKERFSLILESASTNQTSMYLCASSFPDRVVSEQYFGPGTRLTVT.

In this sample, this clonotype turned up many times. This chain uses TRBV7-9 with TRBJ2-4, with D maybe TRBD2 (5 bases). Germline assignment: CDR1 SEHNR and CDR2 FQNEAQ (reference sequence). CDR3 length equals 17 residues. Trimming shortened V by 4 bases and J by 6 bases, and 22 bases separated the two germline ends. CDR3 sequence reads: CASSSLSGIEGPNIQYF. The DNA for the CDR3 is TGTGCCAGCAGCTCTTTGTCCGGGATAGAAGGACCAAACATTCAGTACTTC.

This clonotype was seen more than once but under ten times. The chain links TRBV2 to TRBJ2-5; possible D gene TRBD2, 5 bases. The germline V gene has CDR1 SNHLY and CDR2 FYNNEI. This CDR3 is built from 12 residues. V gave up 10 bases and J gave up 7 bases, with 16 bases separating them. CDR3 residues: CATKPQDSTQYF. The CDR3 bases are TGTGCCACCAAACCTCAGGACTCGACCCAGTACTTC.

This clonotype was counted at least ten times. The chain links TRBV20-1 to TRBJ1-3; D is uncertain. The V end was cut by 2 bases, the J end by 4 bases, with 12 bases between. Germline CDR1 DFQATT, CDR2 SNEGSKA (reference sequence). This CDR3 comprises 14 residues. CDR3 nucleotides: TGCAGTGCTAGACCCCAAGAAGTCGGAAACACCATATATTTT. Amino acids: CSARPQEVGNTIYF.

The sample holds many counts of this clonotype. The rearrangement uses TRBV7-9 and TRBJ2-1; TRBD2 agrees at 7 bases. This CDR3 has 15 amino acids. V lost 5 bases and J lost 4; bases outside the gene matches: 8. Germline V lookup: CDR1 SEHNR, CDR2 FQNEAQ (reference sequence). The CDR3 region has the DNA TGTGCCAGCAGCGTCCCCGGGACTATTTACAATGAGCAGTTCTTC. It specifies CASSVPGTIYNEQFF.

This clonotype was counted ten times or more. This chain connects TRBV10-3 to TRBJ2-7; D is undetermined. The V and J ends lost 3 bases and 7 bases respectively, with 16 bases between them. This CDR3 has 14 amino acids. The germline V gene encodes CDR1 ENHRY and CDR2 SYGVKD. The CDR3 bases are TGTGCCATCAGTGAACCACCGGGTGGAGTAGAGCAGTACTTC. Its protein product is CAISEPPGGVEQYF.

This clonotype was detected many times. The CDR3 loop reads CASSGPLGGRRTGELFF. Here the CDR3 DNA reads TGTGCCAGCAGCGGCCCTTTAGGGGGAAGGCGCACCGGGGAGCTGTTTTTT. This chain joins TRBV11-2 and TRBJ2-2, with D tentatively TRBD1 (6 bases). The CDR3 is 17 residues long. Germline V gene lookup returns CDR1 SGHAT and CDR2 FQNNGV. Deletions cut 5 bases from V and 4 bases from J, with 20 bases between.

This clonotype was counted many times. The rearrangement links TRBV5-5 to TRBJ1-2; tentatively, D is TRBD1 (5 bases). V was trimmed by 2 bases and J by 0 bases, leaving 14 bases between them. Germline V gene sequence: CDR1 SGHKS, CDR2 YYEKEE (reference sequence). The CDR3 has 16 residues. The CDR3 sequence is CASSFGGAQANYGYTF. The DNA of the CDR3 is TGTGCCAGCAGCTTTGGCGGGGCCCAAGCTAACTATGGCTACACCTTC.